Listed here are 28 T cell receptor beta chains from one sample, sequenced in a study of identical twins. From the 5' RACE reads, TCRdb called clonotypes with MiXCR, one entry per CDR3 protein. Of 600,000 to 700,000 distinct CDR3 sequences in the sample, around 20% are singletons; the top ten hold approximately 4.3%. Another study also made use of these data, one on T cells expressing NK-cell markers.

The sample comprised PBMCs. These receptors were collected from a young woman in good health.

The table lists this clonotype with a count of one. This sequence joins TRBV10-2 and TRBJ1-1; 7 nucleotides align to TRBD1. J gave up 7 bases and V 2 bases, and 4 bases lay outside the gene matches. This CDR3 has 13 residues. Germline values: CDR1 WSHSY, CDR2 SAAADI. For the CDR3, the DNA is TGCGCCAGCAGTGAGGCCTACAGGGGTGAAGCTTTCTTT. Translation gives CASSEAYRGEAFF.

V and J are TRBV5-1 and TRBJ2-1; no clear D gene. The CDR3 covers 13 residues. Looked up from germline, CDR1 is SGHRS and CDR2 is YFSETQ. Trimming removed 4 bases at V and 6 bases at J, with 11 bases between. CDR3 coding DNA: TGCGCCAGCAGCCCTTCACAGTTCAATGAGCAGTTCTTC. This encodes CASSPSQFNEQFF.

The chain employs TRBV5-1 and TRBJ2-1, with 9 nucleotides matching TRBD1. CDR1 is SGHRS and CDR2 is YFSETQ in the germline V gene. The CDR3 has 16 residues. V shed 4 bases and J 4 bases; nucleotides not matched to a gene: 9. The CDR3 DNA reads TGCGCCAGCAGCATTTTAGGGACAGGGCCGTACAATGAGCAGTTCTTC. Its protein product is CASSILGTGPYNEQFF.

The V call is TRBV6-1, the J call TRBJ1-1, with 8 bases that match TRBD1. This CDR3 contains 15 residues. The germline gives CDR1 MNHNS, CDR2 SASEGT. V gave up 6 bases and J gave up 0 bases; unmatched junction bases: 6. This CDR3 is CASSRDRIMNTEAFF. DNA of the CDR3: TGTGCCAGCAGCCGGGACAGGATAATGAACACTGAAGCTTTCTTT.

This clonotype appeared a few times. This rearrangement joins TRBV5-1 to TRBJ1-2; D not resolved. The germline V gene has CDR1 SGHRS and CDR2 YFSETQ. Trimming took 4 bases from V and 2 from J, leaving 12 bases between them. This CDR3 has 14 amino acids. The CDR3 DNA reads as TGCGCCAGCAGCAACCGGATCGCCAACTATGGCTACACCTTC. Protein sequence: CASSNRIANYGYTF.

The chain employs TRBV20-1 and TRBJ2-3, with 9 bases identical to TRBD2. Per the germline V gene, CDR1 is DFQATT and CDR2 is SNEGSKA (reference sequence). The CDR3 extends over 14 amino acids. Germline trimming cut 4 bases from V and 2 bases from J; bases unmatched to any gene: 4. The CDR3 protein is CSATSGGFTDTQYF. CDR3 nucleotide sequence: TGCAGTGCTACCAGCGGGGGGTTCACAGATACGCAGTATTTT.

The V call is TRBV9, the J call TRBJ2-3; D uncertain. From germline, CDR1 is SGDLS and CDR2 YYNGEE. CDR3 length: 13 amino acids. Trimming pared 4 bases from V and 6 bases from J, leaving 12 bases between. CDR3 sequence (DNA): TGTGCCAGCAGCTTGTACCTGGCGGATACGCAGTATTTT. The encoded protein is CASSLYLADTQYF.

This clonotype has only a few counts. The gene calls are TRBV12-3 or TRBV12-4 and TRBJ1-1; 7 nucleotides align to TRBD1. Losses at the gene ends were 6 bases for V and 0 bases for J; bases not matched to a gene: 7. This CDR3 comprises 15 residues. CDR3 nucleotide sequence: TGTGCCAGCAGGGCTACCGGGACAGTGAACACTGAAGCTTTCTTT. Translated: CASRATGTVNTEAFF.

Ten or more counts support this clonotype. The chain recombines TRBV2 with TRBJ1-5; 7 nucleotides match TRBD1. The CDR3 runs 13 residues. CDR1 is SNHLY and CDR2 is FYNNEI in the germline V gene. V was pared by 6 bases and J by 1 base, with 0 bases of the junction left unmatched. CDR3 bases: TGTGCCAGCAGGGGACAGAGCAATCAGCCCCAGCATTTT. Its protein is CASRGQSNQPQHF.

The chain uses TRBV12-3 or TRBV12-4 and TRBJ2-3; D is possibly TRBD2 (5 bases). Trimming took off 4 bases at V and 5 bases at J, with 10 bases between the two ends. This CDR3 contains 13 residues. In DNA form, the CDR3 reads TGTGCCAGCAGTTCCGGGGATGGAGATACGCAGTATTTT. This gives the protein CASSSGDGDTQYF.

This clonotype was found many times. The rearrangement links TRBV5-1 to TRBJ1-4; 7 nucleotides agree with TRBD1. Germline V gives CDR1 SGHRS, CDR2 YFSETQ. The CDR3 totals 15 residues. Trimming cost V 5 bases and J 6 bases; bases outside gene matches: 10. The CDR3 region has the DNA TGCGCCAGCAGGCCTCAGGGGGACAGTCATGAAAAACTGTTTTTT. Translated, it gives CASRPQGDSHEKLFF.

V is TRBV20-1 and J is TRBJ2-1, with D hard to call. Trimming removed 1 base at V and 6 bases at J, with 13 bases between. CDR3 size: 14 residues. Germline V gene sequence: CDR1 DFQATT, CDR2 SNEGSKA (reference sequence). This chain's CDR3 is CSARVARKINEQFF. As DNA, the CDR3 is TGCAGTGCTAGAGTAGCCCGTAAGATCAATGAGCAGTTCTTC.

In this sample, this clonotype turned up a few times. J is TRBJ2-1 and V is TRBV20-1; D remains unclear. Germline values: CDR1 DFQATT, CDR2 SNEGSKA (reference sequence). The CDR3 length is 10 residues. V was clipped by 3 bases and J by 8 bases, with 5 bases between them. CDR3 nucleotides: TGCAGTGCTAGCTCCCATGAGCAGTTCTTC. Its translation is CSASSHEQFF.

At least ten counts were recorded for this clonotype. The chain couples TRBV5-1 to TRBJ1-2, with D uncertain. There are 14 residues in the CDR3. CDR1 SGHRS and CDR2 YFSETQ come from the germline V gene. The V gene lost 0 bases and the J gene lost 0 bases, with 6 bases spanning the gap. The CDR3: CASSLESPNYGYTF. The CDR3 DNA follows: TGCGCCAGCAGCTTGGAATCCCCTAACTATGGCTACACCTTC.

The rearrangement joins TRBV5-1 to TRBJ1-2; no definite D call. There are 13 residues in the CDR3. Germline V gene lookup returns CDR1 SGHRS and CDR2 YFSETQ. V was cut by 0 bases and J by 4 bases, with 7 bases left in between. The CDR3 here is CASSLDIPYGYTF. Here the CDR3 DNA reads TGCGCCAGCAGCTTGGACATACCCTATGGCTACACCTTC.

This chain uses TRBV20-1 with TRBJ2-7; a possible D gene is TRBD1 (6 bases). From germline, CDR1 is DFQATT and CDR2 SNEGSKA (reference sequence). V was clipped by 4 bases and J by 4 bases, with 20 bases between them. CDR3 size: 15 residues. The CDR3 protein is CSATLIQGPRYEQYF. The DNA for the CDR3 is TGCAGTGCTACTCTGATACAGGGTCCGAGATACGAGCAGTACTTC.

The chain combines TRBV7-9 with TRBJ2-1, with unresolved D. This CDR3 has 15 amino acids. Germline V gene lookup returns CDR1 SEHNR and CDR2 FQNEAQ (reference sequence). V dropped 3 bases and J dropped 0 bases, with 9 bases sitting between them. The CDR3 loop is CASSLTLNSYNEQFF. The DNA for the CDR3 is TGTGCCAGCAGCTTGACACTGAACTCCTACAATGAGCAGTTCTTC.

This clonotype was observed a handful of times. Here the CDR3 DNA reads TGTGCCAGCAGCCAACCCACTCGGGGGGCCAACGTCCTGACTTTC. Its protein is CASSQPTRGANVLTF. V usage is TRBV3-1 and J usage is TRBJ2-6; no definite D call. CDR3 size: 15 residues. Germline V CDR1 and CDR2: LGHDT, YNNKEL (reference sequence). Trimming shortened V by 2 bases and J by 4 bases, and 9 bases separated the two germline ends. The variable domain in full, completed from reference TRBV3-1 and TRBJ2-6, reads DTAVSQTPKYLVTQMGNDKSIKCEQNLGHDTMYWYKQDSKKFLKIMFSYNNKELIINETVPNRFSPKSPDKAHLNLHINSLELGDSAVYFCASSQPTRGANVLTFGAGSRLTVL.

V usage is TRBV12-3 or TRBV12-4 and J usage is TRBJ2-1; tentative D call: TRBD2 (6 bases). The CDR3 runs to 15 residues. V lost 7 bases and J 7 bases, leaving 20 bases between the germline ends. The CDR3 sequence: CASISITGDWNEQFF. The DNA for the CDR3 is TGTGCCAGCATTTCTATAACGGGAGATTGGAATGAGCAGTTCTTC.

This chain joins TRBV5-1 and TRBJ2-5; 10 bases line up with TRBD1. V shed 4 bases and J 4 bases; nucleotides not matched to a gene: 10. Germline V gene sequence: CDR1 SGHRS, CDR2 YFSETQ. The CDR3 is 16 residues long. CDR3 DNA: TGCGCCAGCAGCGAACGGACAGGGGGGATTGGAGAGACCCAGTACTTC. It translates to CASSERTGGIGETQYF. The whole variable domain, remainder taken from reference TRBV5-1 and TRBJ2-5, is KAGVTQTPRYLIKTRGQQVTLSCSPISGHRSVSWYQQTPGQGLQFLFEYFSETQRNKGNFPGRFSGRQFSNSRSEMNVSTLELGDSALYLCASSERTGGIGETQYFGPGTRLLVL.

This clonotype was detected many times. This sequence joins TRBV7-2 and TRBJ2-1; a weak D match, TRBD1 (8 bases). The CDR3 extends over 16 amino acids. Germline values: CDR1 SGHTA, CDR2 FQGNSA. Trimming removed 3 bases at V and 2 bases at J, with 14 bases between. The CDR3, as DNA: TGTGCCAGCAGCTTTAACAGGGGGGGCACCTACAATGAGCAGTTCTTC. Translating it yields CASSFNRGGTYNEQFF.

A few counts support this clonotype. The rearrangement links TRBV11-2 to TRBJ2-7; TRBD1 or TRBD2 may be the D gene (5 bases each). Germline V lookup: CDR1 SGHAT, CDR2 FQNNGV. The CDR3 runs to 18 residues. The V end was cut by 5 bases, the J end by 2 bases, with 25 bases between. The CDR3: CASSHRDPRSWATYEQYF. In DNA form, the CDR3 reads TGTGCCAGCAGCCACCGGGACCCCAGGTCATGGGCGACCTACGAGCAGTACTTC.

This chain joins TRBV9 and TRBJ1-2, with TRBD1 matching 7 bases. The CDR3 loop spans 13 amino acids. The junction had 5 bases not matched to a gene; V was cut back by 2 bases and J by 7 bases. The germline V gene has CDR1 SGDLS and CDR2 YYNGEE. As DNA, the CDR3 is TGTGCCAGCAGCGTTGAGGGGGCTGCTGGCTACACCTTC. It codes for CASSVEGAAGYTF.

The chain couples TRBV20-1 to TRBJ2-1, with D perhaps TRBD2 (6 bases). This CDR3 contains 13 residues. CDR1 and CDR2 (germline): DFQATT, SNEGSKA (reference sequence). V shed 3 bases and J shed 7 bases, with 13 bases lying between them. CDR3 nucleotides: TGCAGTGCTAGTGGGAGGCTTCCGAATGAGCAGTTCTTC. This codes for CSASGRLPNEQFF.

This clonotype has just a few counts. CDR3 region: CASSSGPQETQYF. As DNA, the CDR3 is TGTGCCAGCAGTTCTGGACCGCAAGAGACCCAGTACTTC. J is TRBJ2-5 and V is TRBV12-3 or TRBV12-4; D is uncertain. The CDR3 covers 13 residues. Trimming removed 4 bases from V and 2 bases from J, with 8 bases in between.

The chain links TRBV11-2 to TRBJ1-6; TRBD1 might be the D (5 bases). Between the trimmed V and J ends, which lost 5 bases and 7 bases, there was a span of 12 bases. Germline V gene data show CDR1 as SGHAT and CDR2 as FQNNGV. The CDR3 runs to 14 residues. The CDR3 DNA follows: TGTGCCAGCAGCCCCCAAAAGGGGAATTCACCCCTCCACTTT. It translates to CASSPQKGNSPLHF.

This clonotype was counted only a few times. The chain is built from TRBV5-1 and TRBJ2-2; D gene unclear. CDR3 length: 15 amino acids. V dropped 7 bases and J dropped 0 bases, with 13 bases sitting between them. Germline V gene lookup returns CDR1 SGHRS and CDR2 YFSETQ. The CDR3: CASRPRSSNTGELFF. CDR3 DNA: TGCGCCAGCCGCCCTCGGTCTTCGAACACCGGGGAGCTGTTTTTT.

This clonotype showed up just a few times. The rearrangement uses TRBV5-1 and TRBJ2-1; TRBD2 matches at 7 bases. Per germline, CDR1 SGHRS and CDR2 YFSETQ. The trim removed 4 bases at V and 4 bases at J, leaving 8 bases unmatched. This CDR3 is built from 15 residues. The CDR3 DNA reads TGCGCCAGCAGCCGTACTAGCGAGGTTTACAATGAGCAGTTCTTC. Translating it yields CASSRTSEVYNEQFF.